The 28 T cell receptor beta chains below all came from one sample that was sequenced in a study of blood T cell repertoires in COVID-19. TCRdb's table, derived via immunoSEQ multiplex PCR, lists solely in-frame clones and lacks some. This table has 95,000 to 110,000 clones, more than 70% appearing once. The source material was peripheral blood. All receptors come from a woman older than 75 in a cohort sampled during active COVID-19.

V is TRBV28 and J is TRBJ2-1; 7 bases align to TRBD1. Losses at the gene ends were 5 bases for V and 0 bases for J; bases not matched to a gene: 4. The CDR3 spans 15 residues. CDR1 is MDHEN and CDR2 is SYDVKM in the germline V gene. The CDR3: CASSPTGLSYNEQFF. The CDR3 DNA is TGTGCCAGCAGTCCGACAGGGCTCTCCTACAATGAGCAGTTCTTC.

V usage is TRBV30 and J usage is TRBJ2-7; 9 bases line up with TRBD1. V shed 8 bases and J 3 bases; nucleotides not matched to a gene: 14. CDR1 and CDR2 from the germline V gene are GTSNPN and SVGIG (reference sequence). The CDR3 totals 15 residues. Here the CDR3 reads CAGGRTGTGNYEQYF. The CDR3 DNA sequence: TGTGCCGGAGGACGAACCGGGACAGGGAACTACGAGCAGTACTTC.

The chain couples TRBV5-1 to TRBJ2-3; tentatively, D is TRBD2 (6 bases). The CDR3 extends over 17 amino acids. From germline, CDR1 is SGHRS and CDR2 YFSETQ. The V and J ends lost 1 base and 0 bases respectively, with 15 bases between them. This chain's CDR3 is CASSLMASVSSTDTQYF. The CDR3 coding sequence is TGCGCCAGCAGCTTGATGGCTAGCGTCTCTAGCACAGATACGCAGTATTTT.

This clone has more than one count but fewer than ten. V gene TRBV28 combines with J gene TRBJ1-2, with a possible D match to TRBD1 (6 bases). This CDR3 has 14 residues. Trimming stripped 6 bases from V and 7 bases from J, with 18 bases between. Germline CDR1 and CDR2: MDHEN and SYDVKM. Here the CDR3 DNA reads TGTGCCAGCAGCCCCCCATACAGGGAGGGTGGCTACACCTTC. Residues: CASSPPYREGGYTF.

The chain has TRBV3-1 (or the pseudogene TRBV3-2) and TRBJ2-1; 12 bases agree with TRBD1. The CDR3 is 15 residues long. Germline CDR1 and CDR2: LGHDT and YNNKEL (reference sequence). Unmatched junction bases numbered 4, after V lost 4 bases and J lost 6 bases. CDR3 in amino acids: CASSPGTGGFNEQFF. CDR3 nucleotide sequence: TGTGCCAGCAGCCCAGGGACAGGGGGCTTCAATGAGCAGTTCTTC.

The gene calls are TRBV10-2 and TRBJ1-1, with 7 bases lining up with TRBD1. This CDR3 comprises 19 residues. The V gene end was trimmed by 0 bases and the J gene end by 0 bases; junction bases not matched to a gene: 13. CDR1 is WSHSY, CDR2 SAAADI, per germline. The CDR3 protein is CASSESRLGGSQMNTEAFF. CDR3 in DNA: TGCGCCAGCAGTGAGTCGAGGTTAGGGGGCAGCCAGATGAACACTGAAGCTTTCTTT.

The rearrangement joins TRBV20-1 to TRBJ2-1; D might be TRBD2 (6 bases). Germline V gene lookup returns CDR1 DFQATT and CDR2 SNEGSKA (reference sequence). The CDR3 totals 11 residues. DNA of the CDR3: TGCAGGGCCTTTGGAGGGAATGAGCAGTTCTTC. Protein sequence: CRAFGGNEQFF.

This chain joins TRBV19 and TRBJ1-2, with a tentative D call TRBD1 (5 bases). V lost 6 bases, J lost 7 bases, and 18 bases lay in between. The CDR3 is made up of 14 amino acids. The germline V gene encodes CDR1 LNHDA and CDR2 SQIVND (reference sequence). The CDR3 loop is CASRVGVTSGGYTF. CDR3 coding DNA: TGTGCCAGTAGGGTAGGGGTTACGTCCGGTGGCTACACCTTC.

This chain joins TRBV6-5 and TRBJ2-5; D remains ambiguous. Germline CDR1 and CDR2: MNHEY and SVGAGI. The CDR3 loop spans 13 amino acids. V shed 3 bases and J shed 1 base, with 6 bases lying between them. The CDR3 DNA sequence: TGTGCCAGCAGTTATAGGAGCCAAGAGACCCAGTACTTC. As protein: CASSYRSQETQYF.

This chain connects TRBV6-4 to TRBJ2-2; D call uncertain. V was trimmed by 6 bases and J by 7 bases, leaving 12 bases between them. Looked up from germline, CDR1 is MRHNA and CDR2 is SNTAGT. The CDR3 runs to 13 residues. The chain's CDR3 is CASSVGSYGELFF. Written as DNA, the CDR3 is TGTGCCAGCAGCGTCGGGTCTTACGGGGAGCTGTTTTTT.

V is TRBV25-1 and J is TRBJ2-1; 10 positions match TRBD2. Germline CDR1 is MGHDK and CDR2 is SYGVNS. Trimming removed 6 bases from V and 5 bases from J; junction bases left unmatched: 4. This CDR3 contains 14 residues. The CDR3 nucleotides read TGTGCCAGCAGACTAGCGGGACCTCACAATGAGCAGTTCTTC. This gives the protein CASRLAGPHNEQFF.

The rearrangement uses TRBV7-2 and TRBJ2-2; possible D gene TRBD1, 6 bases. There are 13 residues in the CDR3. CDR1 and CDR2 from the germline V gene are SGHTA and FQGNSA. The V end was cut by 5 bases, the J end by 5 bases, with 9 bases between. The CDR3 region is CASSPGQTGELFF. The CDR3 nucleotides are TGTGCCAGCAGCCCGGGACAAACCGGGGAGCTGTTTTTT. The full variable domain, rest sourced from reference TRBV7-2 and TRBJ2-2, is GAGVSQSPSNKVTEKGKDVELRCDPISGHTALYWYRQSLGQGLEFLIYFQGNSAPDKSGLPSDRFSAERTGGSVSTLTIQRTQQEDSAVYLCASSPGQTGELFFGEGSRLTVL.

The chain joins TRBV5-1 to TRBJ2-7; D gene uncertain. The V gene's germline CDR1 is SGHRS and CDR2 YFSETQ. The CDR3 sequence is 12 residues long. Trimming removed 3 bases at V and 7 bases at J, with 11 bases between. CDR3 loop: CASSSAVAEQYF. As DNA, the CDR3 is TGCGCCAGCAGCTCCGCAGTGGCAGAGCAGTACTTC.

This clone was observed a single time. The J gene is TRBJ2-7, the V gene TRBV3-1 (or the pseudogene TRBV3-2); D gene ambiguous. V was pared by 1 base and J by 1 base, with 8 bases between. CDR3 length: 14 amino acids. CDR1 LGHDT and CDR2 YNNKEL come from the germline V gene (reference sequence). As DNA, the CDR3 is TGTGCCAGCAGCCAAGTAGCCGGTTCCTACGAGCAGTACTTC. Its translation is CASSQVAGSYEQYF.

Here the CDR3 DNA reads TGTGCCAAAATGGCCGGGACAGGGGAGGACACTGAAGCTTTCTTT. This encodes CAKMAGTGEDTEAFF. The rearrangement links TRBV5-4 to TRBJ1-1; 10 bases map to TRBD1. V was pared by 9 bases and J by 3 bases, with 11 bases of the junction left unmatched. The CDR3 totals 15 residues. Germline V gene data show CDR1 as SGHNT and CDR2 as YYREEE (reference sequence).

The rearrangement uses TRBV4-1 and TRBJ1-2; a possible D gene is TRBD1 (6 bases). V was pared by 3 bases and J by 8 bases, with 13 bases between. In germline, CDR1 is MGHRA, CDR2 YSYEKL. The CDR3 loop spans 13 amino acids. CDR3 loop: CASSQNRVEGYTF. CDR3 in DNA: TGCGCCAGCAGCCAGAACAGGGTAGAGGGCTACACCTTC.

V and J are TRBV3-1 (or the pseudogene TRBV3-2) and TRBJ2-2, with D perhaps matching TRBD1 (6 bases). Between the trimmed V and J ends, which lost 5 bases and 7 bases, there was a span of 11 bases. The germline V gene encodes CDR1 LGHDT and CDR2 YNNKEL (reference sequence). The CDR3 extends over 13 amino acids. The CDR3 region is CASSSTGNGELFF. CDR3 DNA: TGTGCCAGCAGCTCTACAGGGAACGGGGAGCTGTTTTTT.

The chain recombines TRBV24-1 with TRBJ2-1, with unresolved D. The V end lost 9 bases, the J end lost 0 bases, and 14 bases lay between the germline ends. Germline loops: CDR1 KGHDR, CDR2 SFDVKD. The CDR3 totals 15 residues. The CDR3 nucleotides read TGTGCCACCTCTTCGGGTCCGGGCTCCTACAATGAGCAGTTCTTC. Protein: CATSSGPGSYNEQFF.

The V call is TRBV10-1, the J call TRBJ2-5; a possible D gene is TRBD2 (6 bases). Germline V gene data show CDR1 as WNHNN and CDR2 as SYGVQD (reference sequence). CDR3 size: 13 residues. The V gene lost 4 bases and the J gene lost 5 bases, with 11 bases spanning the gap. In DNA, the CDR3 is TGCGCCAGCAGTGGACACCGGGGGGAGACCCAGTACTTC. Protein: CASSGHRGETQYF.

The CDR3: CASSLVVGQGALEQYF. The CDR3 DNA sequence: TGCGCCAGCAGCTTGGTCGTAGGACAGGGGGCCCTCGAGCAGTACTTC. The V gene is TRBV5-1, the J gene TRBJ2-7; 11 bases line up with TRBD1. CDR1 and CDR2 from the germline V gene are SGHRS and YFSETQ. Losses at the gene ends were 0 bases for V and 6 bases for J; bases not matched to a gene: 8. The CDR3 has 16 residues. Using reference TRBV5-1 and TRBJ2-7 for the parts outside the CDR3, the full variable domain is KAGVTQTPRYLIKTRGQQVTLSCSPISGHRSVSWYQQTPGQGLQFLFEYFSETQRNKGNFPGRFSGRQFSNSRSEMNVSTLELGDSALYLCASSLVVGQGALEQYFGPGTRLTVT.

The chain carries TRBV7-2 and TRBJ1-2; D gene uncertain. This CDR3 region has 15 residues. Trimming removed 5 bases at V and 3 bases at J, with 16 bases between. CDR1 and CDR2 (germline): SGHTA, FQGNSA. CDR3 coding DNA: TGTGCCAGCAGCACCCCGGGAACTTGGGACTATGGCTACACCTTC. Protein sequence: CASSTPGTWDYGYTF.

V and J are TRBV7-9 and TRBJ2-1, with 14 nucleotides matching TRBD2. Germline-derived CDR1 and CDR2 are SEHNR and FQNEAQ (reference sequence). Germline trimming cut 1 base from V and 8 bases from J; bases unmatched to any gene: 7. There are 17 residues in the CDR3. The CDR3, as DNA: TGTGCCAGCAGCTTAGGGGGACTAGCGGGAGTTAGGGATGAGCAGTTCTTC. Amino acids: CASSLGGLAGVRDEQFF. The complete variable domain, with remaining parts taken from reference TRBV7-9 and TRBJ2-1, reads DTGVSQNPRHKITKRGQNVTFRCDPISEHNRLYWYRQTLGQGPEFLTYFQNEAQLEKSRLLSDRFSAERPKGSFSTLEIQRTEQGDSAMYLCASSLGGLAGVRDEQFFGPGTRLTVL.

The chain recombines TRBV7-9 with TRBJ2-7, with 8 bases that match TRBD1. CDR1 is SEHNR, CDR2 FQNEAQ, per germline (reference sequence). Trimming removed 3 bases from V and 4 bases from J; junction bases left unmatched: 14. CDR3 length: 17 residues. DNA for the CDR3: TGTGCCAGCAGCTTTGGATCCAACGGACAGGGTCGGTACGAGCAGTACTTC. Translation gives CASSFGSNGQGRYEQYF.

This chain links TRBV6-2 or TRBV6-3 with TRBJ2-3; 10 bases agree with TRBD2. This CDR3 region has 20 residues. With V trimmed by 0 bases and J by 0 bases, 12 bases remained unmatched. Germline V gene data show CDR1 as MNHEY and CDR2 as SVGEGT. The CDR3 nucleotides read TGTGCCAGCAGTTACTCGAGTGCTAGCGGGGGTGTCTCTAGCACAGATACGCAGTATTTT. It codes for CASSYSSASGGVSSTDTQYF.

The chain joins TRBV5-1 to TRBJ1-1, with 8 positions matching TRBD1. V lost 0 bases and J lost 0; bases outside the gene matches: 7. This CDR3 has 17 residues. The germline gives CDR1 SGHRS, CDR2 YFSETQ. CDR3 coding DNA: TGCGCCAGCAGCTTGGGGACAGGGTTGGTCCTGAACACTGAAGCTTTCTTT. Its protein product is CASSLGTGLVLNTEAFF.

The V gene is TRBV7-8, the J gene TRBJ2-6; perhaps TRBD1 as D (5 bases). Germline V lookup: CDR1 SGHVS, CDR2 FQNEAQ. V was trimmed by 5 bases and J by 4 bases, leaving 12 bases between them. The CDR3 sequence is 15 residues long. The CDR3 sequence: CASSPRTTGANVLTF. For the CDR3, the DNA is TGTGCCAGCAGCCCTAGGACAACCGGGGCCAACGTCCTGACTTTC.

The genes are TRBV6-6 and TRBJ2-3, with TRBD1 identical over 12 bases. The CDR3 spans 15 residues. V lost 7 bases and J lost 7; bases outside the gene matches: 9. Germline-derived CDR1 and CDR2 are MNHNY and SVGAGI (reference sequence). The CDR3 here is CASKRSGQGANTQYF. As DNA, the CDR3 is TGTGCCAGCAAGAGGTCGGGACAGGGGGCGAATACGCAGTATTTT.

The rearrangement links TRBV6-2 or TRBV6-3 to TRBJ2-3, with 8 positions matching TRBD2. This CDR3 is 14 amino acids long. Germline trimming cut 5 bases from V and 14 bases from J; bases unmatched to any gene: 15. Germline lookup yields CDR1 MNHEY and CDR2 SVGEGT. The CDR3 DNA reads TGTGCCAGCAGTCGCACCGGGACTAGACAAAAGACGTATTTT. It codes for CASSRTGTRQKTYF.